This TCR beta chain was obtained from a study of T cells in Graves' hyperthyroidism and ophthalmopathy. Study outcomes and limitations: A model using 13 V-J features told ophthalmopathy apart from stable hyperthyroidism.

This clonotype was picked up a small number of times. Antigen specificity is unknown. Using RNA transcripts as the source, TCR beta CDR3 regions were amplified. RT-PCR in the first round (using the HTBI primer set) targeted the TCR CDR3. TCRdb analysed the multiplex PCR reads with MiXCR anew, one entry per CDR3 protein. The sample lists around 380,000 distinct CDR3 sequences, roughly 12% occurring once. The TCR was taken from a man in his thirties or forties with Graves' hyperthyroidism that later progressed to Graves' ophthalmopathy. The sample taken for sequencing was blood.

CDR3 in DNA: TGTGCCAGCAGCCCGGACACGGCGTACTCTGGGGCCAACGTCCTGACTTTC. Encoded protein: CASSPDTAYSGANVLTF. The gene calls are TRBV3-1 and TRBJ2-6, with a weak D call TRBD1 (5 bases). Germline CDR1 reads LGHDT; CDR2 reads YNNKEL (reference sequence). Trimming left V 4 bases short and J 0 bases short, with 13 bases between. This CDR3 is 17 amino acids long.